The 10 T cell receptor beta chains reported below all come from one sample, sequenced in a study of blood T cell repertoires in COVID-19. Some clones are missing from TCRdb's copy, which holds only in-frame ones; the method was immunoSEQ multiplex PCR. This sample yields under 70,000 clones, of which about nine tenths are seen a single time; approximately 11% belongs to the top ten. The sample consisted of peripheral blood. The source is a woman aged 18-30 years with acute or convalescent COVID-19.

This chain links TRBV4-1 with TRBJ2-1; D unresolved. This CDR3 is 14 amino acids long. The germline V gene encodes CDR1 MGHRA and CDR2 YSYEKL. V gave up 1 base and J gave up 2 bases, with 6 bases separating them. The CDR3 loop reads CASSQGSAYNEQFF. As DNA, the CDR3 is TGCGCCAGCAGCCAAGGTTCCGCCTACAATGAGCAGTTCTTC.

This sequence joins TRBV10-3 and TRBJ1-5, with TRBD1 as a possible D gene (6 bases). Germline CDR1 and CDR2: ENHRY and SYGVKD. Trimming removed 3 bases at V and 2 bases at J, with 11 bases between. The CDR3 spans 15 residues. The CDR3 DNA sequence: TGTGCCATCAGTGATCAGGGGCGCGGCAATCAGCCCCAGCATTTT. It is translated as CAISDQGRGNQPQHF.

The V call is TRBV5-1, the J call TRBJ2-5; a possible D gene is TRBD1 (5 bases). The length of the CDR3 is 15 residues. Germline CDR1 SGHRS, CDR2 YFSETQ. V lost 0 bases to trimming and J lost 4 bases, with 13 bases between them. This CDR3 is CASSLVTGPAETQYF. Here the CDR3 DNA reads TGCGCCAGCAGCTTGGTTACAGGACCCGCAGAGACCCAGTACTTC.

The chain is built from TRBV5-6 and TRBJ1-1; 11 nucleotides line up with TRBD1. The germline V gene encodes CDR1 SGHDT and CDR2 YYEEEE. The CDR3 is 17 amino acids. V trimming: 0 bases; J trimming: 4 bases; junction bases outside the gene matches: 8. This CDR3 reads CASSLVGGQGAGTEAFF. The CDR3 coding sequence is TGTGCCAGCAGCTTGGTCGGCGGACAGGGGGCAGGCACTGAAGCTTTCTTT. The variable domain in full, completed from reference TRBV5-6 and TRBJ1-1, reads DAGVTQSPTHLIKTRGQQVTLRCSPKSGHDTVSWYQQALGQGPQFIFQYYEEEERQRGNFPDRFSGHQFPNYSSELNVNALLLGDSALYLCASSLVGGQGAGTEAFFGQGTRLTVV.

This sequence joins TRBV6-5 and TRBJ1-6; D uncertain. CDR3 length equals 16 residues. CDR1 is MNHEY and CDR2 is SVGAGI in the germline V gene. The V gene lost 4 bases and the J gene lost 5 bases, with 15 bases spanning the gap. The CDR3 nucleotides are TGTGCCAGCAGTTTTTCCCCCCGGCGGGATAATTCACCCCTCCACTTT. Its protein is CASSFSPRRDNSPLHF.

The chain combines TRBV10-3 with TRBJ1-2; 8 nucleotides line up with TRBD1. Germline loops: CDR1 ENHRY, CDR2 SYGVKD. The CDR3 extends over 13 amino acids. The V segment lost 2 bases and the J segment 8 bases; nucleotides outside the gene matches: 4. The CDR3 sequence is CAISEAWDRGYTF. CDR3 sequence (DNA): TGTGCCATCAGTGAGGCGTGGGACAGGGGCTACACCTTC.

The CDR3 region is CASSVGQAGSYEQYF. As DNA, the CDR3 is TGTGCCAGCAGCGTAGGCCAGGCGGGTTCTTACGAGCAGTACTTC. The rearrangement links TRBV9 to TRBJ2-7, with D tentatively TRBD2 (5 bases). With 0 bases removed from V and 4 bases from J, the gap between germline ends came to 14 bases. Germline CDR1 and CDR2: SGDLS and YYNGEE. The CDR3 sequence is 15 residues long.

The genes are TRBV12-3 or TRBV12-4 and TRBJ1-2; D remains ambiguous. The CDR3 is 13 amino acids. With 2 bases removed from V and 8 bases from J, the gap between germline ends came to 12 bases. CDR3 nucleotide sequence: TGTGCCAGCAGTTTATCGACGGAGCGAGGCTACACCTTC. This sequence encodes CASSLSTERGYTF.

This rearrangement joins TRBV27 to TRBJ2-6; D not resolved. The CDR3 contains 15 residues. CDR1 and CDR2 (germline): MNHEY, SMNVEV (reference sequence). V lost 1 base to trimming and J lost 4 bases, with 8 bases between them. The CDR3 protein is CASSLYAVGANVLTF. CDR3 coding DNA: TGTGCCAGCAGTTTATACGCGGTAGGGGCCAACGTCCTGACTTTC.

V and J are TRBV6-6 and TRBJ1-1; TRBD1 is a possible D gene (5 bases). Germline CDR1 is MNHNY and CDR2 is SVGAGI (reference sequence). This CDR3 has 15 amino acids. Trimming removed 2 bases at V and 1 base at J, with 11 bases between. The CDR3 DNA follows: TGTGCCAGCAGTTACAGGGGTTCGGGGAACACTGAAGCTTTCTTT. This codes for CASSYRGSGNTEAFF.